What follows describes a single T cell receptor (beta chain). The antigen is undetermined. With 60 Vbeta and 13 Jbeta primers, the PCR was carried out. Clones were read by immunoSEQ multiplex PCR, and TCRdb kept only the in-frame ones, dropping some. Of around 150,000 clones in the sample, about 81% are singletons; the top ten hold about 1.9%. This sample stems from a study of cytomegalovirus exposure and HLA in healthy donors. Notes on the study in general: As a later analysis showed, a missense DCLRE1C variant was linked to trimming of TCR beta V- and J-genes. In a later analysis, most CMV-associated TCR beta chains appeared HLA-restricted.

The CDR3 extends over 14 amino acids. V shed 5 bases, J shed 2 bases, and the junction held 2 bases outside the gene matches. CDR1 is MNHEY, CDR2 SVGAGI, per germline. The chain couples TRBV6-5 to TRBJ1-5; 8 bases line up with TRBD1. The specimen sequenced was PBMCs. The source is a woman between 18 and 29 years old in good health and CMV-seronegative. The CDR3 spells CASSPDRGNQPQHF. CDR3 in DNA: TGTGCCAGCAGTCCGGACAGGGGCAATCAGCCCCAGCATTTT.